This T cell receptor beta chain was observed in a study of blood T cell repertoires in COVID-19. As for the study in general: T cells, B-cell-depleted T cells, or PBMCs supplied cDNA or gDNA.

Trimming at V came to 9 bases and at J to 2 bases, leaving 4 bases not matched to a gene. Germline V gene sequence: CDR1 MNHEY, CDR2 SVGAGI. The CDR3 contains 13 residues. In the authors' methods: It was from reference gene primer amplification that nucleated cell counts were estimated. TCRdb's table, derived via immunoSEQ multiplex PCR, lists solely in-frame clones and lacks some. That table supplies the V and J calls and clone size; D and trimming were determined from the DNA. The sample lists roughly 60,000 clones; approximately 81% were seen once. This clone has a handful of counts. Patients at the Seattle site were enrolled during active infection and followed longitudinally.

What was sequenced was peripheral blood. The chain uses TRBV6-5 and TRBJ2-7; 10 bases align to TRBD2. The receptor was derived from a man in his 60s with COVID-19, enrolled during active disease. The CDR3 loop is CASGLAATYEQYF. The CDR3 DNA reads TGTGCCAGTGGACTAGCGGCTACCTACGAGCAGTACTTC.